The present T cell receptor (delta chain) was sequenced within a study of gamma-delta chains in newborns, infants, children (dated by TCRdb to between 2019 and 2020). For the study in its entirety: According to the study title, microbial exposure causes polyclonal expansion of innate gammadelta T cells right after birth. Right after human newborns were born, the researchers looked at the way microbial exposure shaped their populations of innate gammadelta T cells.

The CDR3, cysteine through phenylalanine, is 19 amino acids long. CDR3 DNA only is kept here, 57 bases in frame from base 1. Sequencing used an Illumina MiSeq. Identical DNA sequences were merged into single rows after TCRdb reprocessed the public reads with CATT. The sample table lists about 3,800 delta-chain clones, under 2.5% of them with a count of one. The ten largest clones represent about 10% of the sample. This clone came up once. It lacks a known antigen. No clone much larger than this one lies a single base away; base qualities are absent. A single read counts as weak evidence. The sequence was collected from a child who was a newborn, infant or young child, either healthy, febrile or measles-vaccinated (not recorded which). Sequenced input: blood. No V segment was called; the J segment is TRDJ3; no check of the table's D call, TRDD3, against the DNA was made. The CDR3 is CACDILGDGSSWDTRQMFF. The nucleotides read TGTGCCTGTGACATACTGGGGGACGGCAGCTCCTGGGACACCCGACAGATGTTTTTC.